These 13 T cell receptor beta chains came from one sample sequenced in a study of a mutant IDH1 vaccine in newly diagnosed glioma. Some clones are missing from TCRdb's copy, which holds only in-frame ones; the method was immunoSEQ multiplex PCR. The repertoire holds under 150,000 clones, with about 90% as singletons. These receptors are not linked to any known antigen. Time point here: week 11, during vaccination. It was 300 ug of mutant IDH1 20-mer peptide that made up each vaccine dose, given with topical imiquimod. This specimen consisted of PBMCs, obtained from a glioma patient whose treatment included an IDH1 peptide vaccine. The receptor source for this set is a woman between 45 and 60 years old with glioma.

Here the CDR3 reads CASQRTSEFGEQYF. CDR3 DNA: TGTGCCAGCCAACGGACTAGCGAGTTCGGCGAGCAGTACTTC. The V call is TRBV28, the J call TRBJ2-7; 9 nucleotides match TRBD2. CDR1 and CDR2 (germline): MDHEN, SYDVKM. With 8 bases clipped from V and 6 bases from J, the junction kept 11 bases outside the gene matches. This CDR3 region has 14 residues.

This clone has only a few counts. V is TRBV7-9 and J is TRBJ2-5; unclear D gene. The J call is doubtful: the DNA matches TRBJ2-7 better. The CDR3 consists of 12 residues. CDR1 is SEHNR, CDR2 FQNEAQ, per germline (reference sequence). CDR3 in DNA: TGTGCCAGCAGCCCCTTAGCCCACGAGCAGTACTTC. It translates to CASSPLAHEQYF.

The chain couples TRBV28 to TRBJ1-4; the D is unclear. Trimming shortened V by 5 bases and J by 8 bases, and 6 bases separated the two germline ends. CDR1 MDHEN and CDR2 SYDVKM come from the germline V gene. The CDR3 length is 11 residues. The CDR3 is CASSEKEKLFF. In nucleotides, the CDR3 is TGTGCCAGCAGTGAAAAAGAAAAACTGTTTTTT.

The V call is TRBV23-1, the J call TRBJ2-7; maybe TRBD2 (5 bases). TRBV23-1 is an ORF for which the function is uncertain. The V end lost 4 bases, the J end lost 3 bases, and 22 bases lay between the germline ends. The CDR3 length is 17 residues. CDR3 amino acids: CASSPTAGGESRYEQYF. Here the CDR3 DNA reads TGCGCCAGCAGTCCCACGGCGGGTGGGGAATCGCGCTACGAGCAGTACTTC.

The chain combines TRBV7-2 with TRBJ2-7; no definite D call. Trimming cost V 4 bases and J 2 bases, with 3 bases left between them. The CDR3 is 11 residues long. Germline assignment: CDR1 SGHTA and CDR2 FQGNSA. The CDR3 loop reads CASSSAYEQYF. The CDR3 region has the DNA TGTGCCAGCAGCTCCGCCTACGAGCAGTACTTC.

The CDR3 loop is CASSDGGGNQPQHF. Written as DNA, the CDR3 is TGTGCCAGCAGCGATGGTGGGGGCAATCAGCCCCAGCATTTT. The chain combines TRBV9 with TRBJ1-5, with no clear D. Looked up from germline, CDR1 is SGDLS and CDR2 is YYNGEE. The length of the CDR3 is 14 residues. Trimming shortened V by 3 bases and J by 2 bases, and 9 bases separated the two germline ends.

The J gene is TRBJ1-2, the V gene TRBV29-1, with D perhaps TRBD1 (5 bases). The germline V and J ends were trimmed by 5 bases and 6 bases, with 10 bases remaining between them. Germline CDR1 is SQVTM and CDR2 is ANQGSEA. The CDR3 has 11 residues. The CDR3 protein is CSVLGTNGYTF. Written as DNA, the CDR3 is TGCAGCGTTTTGGGGACCAATGGCTACACCTTC.

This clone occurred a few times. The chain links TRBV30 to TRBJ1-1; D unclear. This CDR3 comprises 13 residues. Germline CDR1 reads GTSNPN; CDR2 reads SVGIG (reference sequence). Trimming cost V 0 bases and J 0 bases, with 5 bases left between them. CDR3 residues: CAWSVFMNTEAFF. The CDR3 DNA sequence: TGTGCCTGGAGTGTGTTTATGAACACTGAAGCTTTCTTT.

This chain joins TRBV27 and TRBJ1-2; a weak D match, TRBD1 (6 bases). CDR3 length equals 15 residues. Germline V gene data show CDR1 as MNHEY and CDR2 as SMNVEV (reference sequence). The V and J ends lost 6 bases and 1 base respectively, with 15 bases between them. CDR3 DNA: TGTGCCAGCAGAGACAGGATAGGGATTAACTATGGCTACACCTTC. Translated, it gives CASRDRIGINYGYTF.

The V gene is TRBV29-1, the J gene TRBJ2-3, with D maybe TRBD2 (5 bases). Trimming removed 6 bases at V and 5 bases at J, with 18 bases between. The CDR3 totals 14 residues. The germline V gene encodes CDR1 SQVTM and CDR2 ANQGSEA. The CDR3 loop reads CSVPGRGPGDTQYF. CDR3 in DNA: TGCAGCGTCCCCGGACGGGGTCCGGGAGATACGCAGTATTTT.

The DNA of the CDR3 is TGCGCCAGCAGCACCTACAGGGGAACGGCTGAAGCTTTCTTT. Protein product: CASSTYRGTAEAFF. This chain joins TRBV5-1 and TRBJ1-1; 7 bases are shared with TRBD1. The germline gives CDR1 SGHRS, CDR2 YFSETQ. The CDR3 loop spans 14 amino acids. J was trimmed by 6 bases and V by 4 bases; bases with no gene match: 9.

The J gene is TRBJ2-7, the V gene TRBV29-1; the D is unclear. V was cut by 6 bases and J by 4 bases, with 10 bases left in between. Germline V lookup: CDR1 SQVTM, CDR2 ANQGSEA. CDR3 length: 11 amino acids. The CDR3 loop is CSVLKGYEQYF. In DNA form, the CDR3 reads TGCAGCGTCCTAAAAGGATACGAGCAGTACTTC.

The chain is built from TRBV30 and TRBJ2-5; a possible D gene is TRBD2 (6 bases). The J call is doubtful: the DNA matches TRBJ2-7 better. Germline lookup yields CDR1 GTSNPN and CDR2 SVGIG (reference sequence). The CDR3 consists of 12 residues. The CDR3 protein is CASRDSYYEQYF. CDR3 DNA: TGTGCCAGCCGGGACTCTTACTACGAGCAGTACTTC.